The clone carrying this T cell receptor beta chain has a single count. Profiled with immunoSEQ multiplex PCR; TCRdb holds only in-frame clones, not every one. The sample lists tens of thousands of clones; 94% were seen once. The entry originates in a study of T cell changes during pregnancy in multiple sclerosis. V lost 3 bases, J lost 2 bases, and 6 bases lay in between. The germline V gene has CDR1 MNHEY and CDR2 SVGAGI. The CDR3 sequence is 13 residues long. The receptor's source is a female donor with multiple sclerosis, enrolled in a pregnancy study. Sequencing was performed on CD4+ T cells from peripheral blood mononuclear cells, taken in the second trimester of pregnancy. This chain joins TRBV6-5 and TRBJ2-3; no reliable D call. CDR3 nucleotide sequence: TGTGCCAGCAGTTATACCTACACAGATACGCAGTATTTT. Translated: CASSYTYTDTQYF.